One and the same sample provided the 31 T cell receptor beta chains below, sequenced in a study of CD8 T cells in Susac syndrome. RNA was extracted with the RNeasy kit, and a quantity of 0.5 to 1 ug was reverse transcribed using random hexamers. In TCRdb, the immunoSEQ multiplex PCR reads were re-called with MiXCR into one record per CDR3 protein. The sample holds 150,000 to 200,000 distinct CDR3 sequences, approximately 94% seen once. The sample consisted of CD4+ T cells from PBMCs. These receptors were taken from a human donor with multiple sclerosis.

CDR3 in amino acids: CASSPKGYGYTF. In nucleotides, the CDR3 is TGTGCCAGCAGCCCCAAGGGCTATGGCTACACCTTC. The chain employs TRBV7-9 and TRBJ1-2; no firm D call. The CDR3 consists of 12 residues. Trimming stripped 5 bases from V and 4 bases from J, with 8 bases between. The germline gives CDR1 SEHNR, CDR2 FQNEAQ (reference sequence).

The V and J genes are TRBV10-2 and TRBJ2-1, with a tentative D call TRBD2 (7 bases). Germline lookup yields CDR1 WSHSY and CDR2 SAAADI. V was shortened by 7 bases and J by 4 bases, with 14 bases between the two germline ends. This CDR3 spans 14 amino acids. CDR3 amino acids: CASNREGGYNEQFF. Written as DNA, the CDR3 is TGCGCCAGCAACAGGGAGGGGGGATACAATGAGCAGTTCTTC.

J is TRBJ1-1 and V is TRBV6-5; D possibly corresponds to TRBD1 (6 bases). CDR1 is MNHEY and CDR2 is SVGAGI in the germline V gene. Trimming stripped 0 bases from V and 4 bases from J, with 18 bases between. The CDR3 length is 17 residues. The CDR3 here is CASSYSKPGAPPTEAFF. In DNA, the CDR3 is TGTGCCAGCAGTTACTCGAAGCCGGGGGCGCCCCCCACTGAAGCTTTCTTT.

V usage is TRBV20-1 and J usage is TRBJ2-4; 8 bases are a match to TRBD1. The CDR3 loop spans 16 amino acids. Germline V lookup: CDR1 DFQATT, CDR2 SNEGSKA (reference sequence). Trimming at V came to 4 bases and at J to 8 bases, leaving 16 bases not matched to a gene. The CDR3 here is CSAKGRGDRTLDIQYF. For the CDR3, the DNA is TGCAGTGCTAAGGGTCGTGGGGACAGGACTCTTGACATTCAGTACTTC.

The chain uses TRBV6-5 and TRBJ1-5; weak D call: TRBD1 (5 bases). Germline assignment: CDR1 MNHEY and CDR2 SVGAGI. V was trimmed by 6 bases and J by 3 bases, leaving 15 bases between them. The CDR3 sequence is 15 residues long. This chain's CDR3 is CASSPTGGNNQPQHF. DNA of the CDR3: TGTGCCAGCAGCCCTACCGGGGGTAACAATCAGCCCCAGCATTTT.

This clonotype was recorded only once. The CDR3 here is CASSNRGDNQPQHF. The CDR3 DNA reads TGTGCCAGCTCGAACAGGGGGGATAATCAGCCCCAGCATTTT. The chain has TRBV18 and TRBJ1-5, with 8 bases that match TRBD1. The germline CDR1 and CDR2 sequences are KGHSH and LQKENI. The CDR3 is 14 amino acids. V gave up 6 bases and J gave up 4 bases; unmatched junction bases: 5.

V and J are TRBV7-3 and TRBJ2-7; D is possibly TRBD1 or TRBD2 (5 bases each). Germline V CDR1 and CDR2: SGHTA, FQGTGA. Trimming took off 5 bases at V and 4 bases at J, with 12 bases between the two ends. The CDR3 loop spans 13 amino acids. The CDR3 is CASSQGREYEQYF. CDR3 coding DNA: TGTGCCAGCAGCCAGGGCAGGGAGTACGAGCAGTACTTC. Complete variable domain (other parts from reference TRBV7-3 and TRBJ2-7): GAGVSQTPSNKVTEKGKYVELRCDPISGHTALYWYRQSLGQGPEFLIYFQGTGAADDSGLPNDRFFAVRPEGSVSTLKIQRTERGDSAVYLCASSQGREYEQYFGPGTRLTVT.

The genes are TRBV2 and TRBJ1-1; TRBD1 might be the D (6 bases). The V end lost 11 bases, the J end lost 1 base, and 14 bases lay between the germline ends. CDR1 and CDR2 (germline): SNHLY, FYNNEI. The CDR3 has 13 residues. CDR3 sequence reads: CAGGAAENTEAFF. The CDR3 DNA reads as TGTGCCGGGGGGGCCGCGGAGAACACTGAAGCTTTCTTT.

This chain uses TRBV20-1 with TRBJ2-5, with 11 positions matching TRBD2. CDR1 is DFQATT and CDR2 is SNEGSKA in the germline V gene (reference sequence). The V and J ends lost 6 bases and 3 bases, in that order; junction bases with no gene match: 3. CDR3 length equals 13 residues. The CDR3: CSAETSGKETQYF. In DNA, the CDR3 is TGCAGTGCGGAGACTAGCGGGAAAGAGACCCAGTACTTC.

The rearrangement links TRBV29-1 to TRBJ2-5, with 8 bases fitting TRBD2. Per germline, CDR1 SQVTM and CDR2 ANQGSEA. Trimming removed 3 bases from V and 7 bases from J; junction bases left unmatched: 1. CDR3 length: 11 amino acids. The CDR3 nucleotides are TGCAGCGTTGATCGGGGGGGGACCCAGTACTTC. It yields the protein CSVDRGGTQYF. Using reference TRBV29-1 and TRBJ2-5 for the parts outside the CDR3, the full variable domain is SAVISQKPSRDICQRGTSLTIQCQVDSQVTMMFWYRQQPGQSLTLIATANQGSEATYESGFVIDKFPISRPNLTFSTLTVSNMSPEDSSIYLCSVDRGGTQYFGPGTRLLVL.

The V gene is TRBV3-1, the J gene TRBJ1-4; the D gene is possibly TRBD1 (5 bases). Trimming cost V 4 bases and J 3 bases, with 21 bases left between them. This CDR3 spans 18 amino acids. The germline gives CDR1 LGHDT, CDR2 YNNKEL (reference sequence). The CDR3 reads CASSLGTSPGRANEKLFF. In nucleotides, the CDR3 is TGTGCCAGCAGCCTCGGGACGTCTCCCGGAAGGGCTAATGAAAAACTGTTTTTT.

This chain joins TRBV5-1 and TRBJ2-7; 8 bases agree with TRBD1. The V gene end was trimmed by 4 bases and the J gene end by 7 bases; junction bases not matched to a gene: 13. Germline V gene lookup returns CDR1 SGHRS and CDR2 YFSETQ. There are 15 residues in the CDR3. The CDR3 DNA reads as TGCGCCAGCAGCCCCCAAAGGACAGGGACGGATGAGCAGTACTTC. This sequence encodes CASSPQRTGTDEQYF.

This chain joins TRBV30 and TRBJ1-5; D is undetermined. The CDR3 loop spans 13 amino acids. V dropped 2 bases and J dropped 2 bases, with 7 bases sitting between them. Germline V CDR1 and CDR2: GTSNPN, SVGIG (reference sequence). In nucleotides, the CDR3 is TGTGCCTGGAGTATTTCGGGCAATCAGCCCCAGCATTTT. Protein product: CAWSISGNQPQHF.

This CDR3 reads CASPSPGTTTPGANVLTF. In DNA, the CDR3 is TGCGCCAGCCCCTCCCCCGGGACGACTACCCCTGGGGCCAACGTCCTGACTTTC. The genes are TRBV23-1 and TRBJ2-6; D assignment may be TRBD1 or TRBD2 (5 bases each). TRBV23-1 is an open reading frame whose function is uncertain. CDR3 length: 18 residues. Between the trimmed V and J ends, which lost 8 bases and 2 bases, there was a span of 22 bases.

The CDR3 nucleotides read TGTGCCAGCAGCCCGCTCGGGACCTCAGCCTACGAGCAGTACTTC. Translation: CASSPLGTSAYEQYF. This chain joins TRBV3-1 and TRBJ2-7; D may be TRBD1 or TRBD2 (5 bases each). Trimming shortened V by 4 bases and J by 2 bases, and 15 bases separated the two germline ends. Germline-derived CDR1 and CDR2 are LGHDT and YNNKEL (reference sequence). This CDR3 spans 15 amino acids.

This clonotype was picked up one time. A read error may produce the germline difference seen at one junction end. The rearrangement joins TRBV12-3 or TRBV12-4 to TRBJ2-2; the D gene is possibly TRBD2 (6 bases). CDR3 length: 15 residues. The CDR3 sequence is CANSAPGLNTGELFF. The CDR3 nucleotides are TGTGCCAACAGTGCACCGGGACTGAACACCGGGGAGCTGTTTTTT.

The chain uses TRBV20-1 and TRBJ1-1, with 7 bases identical to TRBD1. The V gene's germline CDR1 is DFQATT and CDR2 SNEGSKA (reference sequence). This CDR3 contains 13 residues. J lost 0 bases, V lost 6 bases, and 4 bases had no gene match. CDR3 sequence: CSAGTDMNTEAFF. The CDR3 DNA is TGCAGTGCAGGGACAGATATGAACACTGAAGCTTTCTTT.

The chain recombines TRBV20-1 with TRBJ2-2; D remains ambiguous. Trimming shortened V by 3 bases and J by 1 base, and 6 bases separated the two germline ends. This CDR3 is 13 amino acids long. Germline lookup yields CDR1 DFQATT and CDR2 SNEGSKA (reference sequence). The DNA for the CDR3 is TGCAGTGCTAGGTTTCTGAACACCGGGGAGCTGTTTTTT. Translation gives CSARFLNTGELFF.

This clonotype was observed a single time. This rearrangement joins TRBV4-2 to TRBJ2-5, with D perhaps matching TRBD2 (6 bases). V was cut by 3 bases and J by 7 bases, with 18 bases left in between. Looked up from germline, CDR1 is LGHNA and CDR2 is YNFKEQ. There are 15 residues in the CDR3. The CDR3 protein is CASSHTDRLVGTQYF. DNA for the CDR3: TGTGCCAGCAGCCACACAGACCGACTAGTGGGGACCCAGTACTTC.

This chain uses TRBV28 with TRBJ1-2; D remains unclear. Germline assignment: CDR1 MDHEN and CDR2 SYDVKM. Trimming cost V 8 bases and J 3 bases, with 13 bases left between them. The CDR3 sequence is 13 residues long. CDR3 sequence (DNA): TGTGCCAGCGGCCCGACACCGCACTATGGCTACACCTTC. Encoded protein: CASGPTPHYGYTF.

This chain links TRBV20-1 with TRBJ2-3; D might be TRBD2 (6 bases). Deletions cut 3 bases from V and 4 bases from J, with 14 bases between. Germline lookup yields CDR1 DFQATT and CDR2 SNEGSKA (reference sequence). The CDR3 length is 14 residues. The CDR3 is CSASSGPKADTQYF. The DNA of the CDR3 is TGCAGTGCTAGTAGCGGCCCCAAGGCAGATACGCAGTATTTT.

The chain employs TRBV11-2 and TRBJ2-1, with D unresolved. CDR3 length equals 13 residues. Per germline, CDR1 SGHAT and CDR2 FQNNGV. V was cut by 5 bases and J by 10 bases, with 15 bases left in between. DNA of the CDR3: TGTGCCAGCAGCCCCGTAGGGCTCGGAGAGCAGTTCTTC. Protein product: CASSPVGLGEQFF.

V usage is TRBV29-1 and J usage is TRBJ2-1, with D possibly matching TRBD1 (6 bases). The CDR3 is 14 residues long. V lost 7 bases and J 4 bases, leaving 17 bases between the germline ends. Germline V gene sequence: CDR1 SQVTM, CDR2 ANQGSEA. CDR3 sequence reads: CSALGGTGYNEQFF. The DNA for the CDR3 is TGCAGCGCGCTAGGTGGAACAGGGTACAATGAGCAGTTCTTC.

The chain combines TRBV12-3 or TRBV12-4 with TRBJ2-5; 7 bases align to TRBD2. V was pared by 3 bases and J by 4 bases, with 11 bases of the junction left unmatched. The CDR3 is 16 residues long. In DNA form, the CDR3 reads TGTGCCAGCAGTTTGTCCCAACTAGCGTTCAGAGAGACCCAGTACTTC. Amino acids: CASSLSQLAFRETQYF.

The chain joins TRBV4-2 to TRBJ1-3; 9 nucleotides agree with TRBD1. Germline loops: CDR1 LGHNA, CDR2 YNFKEQ. The V segment lost 1 base and the J segment 2 bases; nucleotides outside the gene matches: 0. The CDR3 sequence is 15 residues long. The CDR3 loop reads CASSQGTGAGNTIYF. CDR3 DNA: TGTGCCAGCAGCCAAGGGACAGGGGCTGGAAACACCATATATTTT.

The gene calls are TRBV20-1 and TRBJ2-2; the match to TRBD1 covers 9 bases. CDR1 DFQATT and CDR2 SNEGSKA come from the germline V gene (reference sequence). After removal of 6 bases from V and 4 bases from J, the junction contained 6 bases not matched to a gene. This CDR3 is 14 amino acids long. The CDR3: CSAQDRGSTGELFF. Here the CDR3 DNA reads TGCAGTGCACAGGACAGGGGAAGCACCGGGGAGCTGTTTTTT.

The CDR3, as DNA: TGCGCCAGCAGCCAAGGACAGGGGGTTATCGCTGAAGCTTTCTTT. Translation: CASSQGQGVIAEAFF. The chain carries TRBV4-1 and TRBJ1-1, with 9 bases fitting TRBD1. V lost 1 base and J lost 6; bases outside the gene matches: 6. CDR3 length equals 15 residues. The germline V gene has CDR1 MGHRA and CDR2 YSYEKL.

The chain links TRBV30 to TRBJ1-1; D gene uncertain. Germline CDR1 GTSNPN, CDR2 SVGIG (reference sequence). The CDR3 extends over 13 amino acids. V shed 2 bases and J shed 0 bases, with 7 bases lying between them. The CDR3 loop reads CAWSPPVNTEAFF. In DNA form, the CDR3 reads TGTGCCTGGAGTCCGCCAGTGAACACTGAAGCTTTCTTT.

This chain links TRBV25-1 with TRBJ2-7; 7 bases match TRBD2. This CDR3 region has 13 residues. With 6 bases clipped from V and 4 bases from J, the junction kept 6 bases outside the gene matches. CDR1 is MGHDK, CDR2 SYGVNS, per germline. The CDR3 DNA reads TGTGCCAGCAGCACACCCGGGGGGTACGAGCAGTACTTC. Its translation is CASSTPGGYEQYF.

V usage is TRBV27 and J usage is TRBJ2-7; 10 positions agree with TRBD2. CDR1 MNHEY and CDR2 SMNVEV come from the germline V gene (reference sequence). After removal of 3 bases from V and 3 bases from J, the junction contained 5 bases not matched to a gene. This CDR3 is built from 15 residues. CDR3 DNA: TGTGCCAGCAGTTTCCAGCGGGGGGGCGGCTACGAGCAGTACTTC. Protein sequence: CASSFQRGGGYEQYF.

V and J are TRBV9 and TRBJ2-6, with D unclear. The germline V and J ends were trimmed by 7 bases and 2 bases, with 7 bases remaining between them. CDR1 and CDR2 (germline): SGDLS, YYNGEE. The CDR3 spans 13 residues. CDR3 DNA: TGTGCCAGCGGGTACCCTGGGGCCAACGTCCTGACTTTC. As protein: CASGYPGANVLTF. Full variable domain (rest looked up from reference TRBV9 and TRBJ2-6): DSGVTQTPKHLITATGQRVTLRCSPRSGDLSVYWYQQSLDQGLQFLIQYYNGEERAKGNILERFSAQQFPDLHSELNLSSLELGDSALYFCASGYPGANVLTFGAGSRLTVL.